This T cell receptor beta chain was sequenced in a study of blood T cells in healthy people across ages. General study points: Donor CMV infection status was unknown, possibly confounding age-related changes in expanded clonotypes.

Concerning this clonotype itself: As yet, its antigen is unknown.

This CDR3 has 15 amino acids. The V end was cut by 3 bases, the J end by 3 bases, with 14 bases between. CDR1 is KGHSH and CDR2 is LQKENI in the germline V gene. Then a second PCR, running about 6 to 12 cycles, was carried out with a sample-barcoded 5' primer and a J-beta primer mix. The template-switch adaptor was a 5' adaptor with 12 random nucleotides. It tagged each cDNA molecule. TCRdb re-called the 5' RACE reads with MiXCR, one entry per CDR3 protein. The sample has 250,000 to 300,000 distinct CDR3 sequences, 25% to 30% seen once. Sequenced material: blood. The TCR comes from a woman in her sixties or seventies in good health. The chain couples TRBV18 to TRBJ2-5, with D unclear. The CDR3 region has the DNA TGTGCCAGCTCACCCAGCCGAGGCGGAGAAGAGACCCAGTACTTC. Its translation: CASSPSRGGEETQYF. The full variable domain, completed using reference TRBV18 and TRBJ2-5, is NAGVMQNPRHLVRRRGQEARLRCSPMKGHSHVYWYRQLPEEGLKFMVYLQKENIIDESGMPKERFSAEFPKEGPSILRIQQVVRGDSAAYFCASSPSRGGEETQYFGPGTRLLVL.